The 24 T cell receptor beta chains listed next were all sequenced from one sample in a study of T cell responses to AZD1222 COVID-19 vaccine. Profiling relied on immunoSEQ multiplex PCR, and the TCRdb table lists in-frame clones only, not all of them. Of 200,000 or so clones listed, over 70% are singletons. This material consisted of peripheral blood, taken on day 0 of MenACWY control vaccination. The receptors derive from an adult in good health.

J is TRBJ2-1 and V is TRBV24-1; the match to TRBD2 covers 7 bases. This CDR3 is built from 14 residues. With 0 bases clipped from V and 5 bases from J, the junction kept 0 bases outside the gene matches. Looked up from germline, CDR1 is KGHDR and CDR2 is SFDVKD. CDR3 protein: CATSDLREDNEQFF. CDR3 sequence (DNA): TGTGCCACCAGTGATTTGCGGGAGGACAATGAGCAGTTCTTC.

The V gene is TRBV29-1, the J gene TRBJ2-1, with 10 bases lining up with TRBD2. The V segment lost 2 bases and the J segment 15 bases; nucleotides outside the gene matches: 4. The germline V gene encodes CDR1 SQVTM and CDR2 ANQGSEA. The length of the CDR3 is 11 residues. CDR3 sequence: CSVEKRGGMFF. The DNA of the CDR3 is TGCAGCGTTGAAAAGCGGGGGGGTATGTTCTTC.

The CDR3: CASSSDRRKMNTEAFF. The CDR3 DNA sequence: TGTGCCAGCAGCTCGGACAGGCGAAAAATGAACACTGAAGCTTTCTTT. This chain connects TRBV5-6 to TRBJ1-1, with TRBD1 matching over 7 bases. The J segment lost 0 bases and the V segment lost 3 bases, leaving 8 bases of the junction unmatched. The CDR3 contains 16 residues. Germline V CDR1 and CDR2: SGHDT, YYEEEE.

V is TRBV19 and J is TRBJ1-6; D ambiguous. Trimming stripped 9 bases from V and 8 bases from J, with 8 bases between. The CDR3 runs 11 residues. CDR1 is LNHDA, CDR2 SQIVND, per germline (reference sequence). This CDR3 is CARGSDSPLHF. DNA for the CDR3: TGTGCCAGGGGTTCCGATTCACCCCTCCACTTT.

The CDR3 is CSVEGAPSYNEQFF. The CDR3, as DNA: TGCAGCGTTGAAGGGGCACCCTCCTACAATGAGCAGTTCTTC. The V gene is TRBV29-1, the J gene TRBJ2-1, with unresolved D. V was cut by 1 base and J by 0 bases, with 7 bases left in between. CDR3 size: 14 residues. CDR1 is SQVTM, CDR2 ANQGSEA, per germline.

The chain combines TRBV2 with TRBJ1-6; weak D call: TRBD1 (6 bases). The CDR3 has 17 amino acids. The germline CDR1 and CDR2 sequences are SNHLY and FYNNEI. V shed 4 bases and J shed 7 bases, with 20 bases lying between them. The CDR3, as DNA: TGTGCCAGCAGTGGGAACCCGGGGGGCGCGGGAAATTCACCCCTCCACTTT. Translating gives CASSGNPGGAGNSPLHF.

V and J are TRBV9 and TRBJ1-1; maybe TRBD1 (6 bases). The V end was cut by 4 bases, the J end by 5 bases, with 15 bases between. Germline assignment: CDR1 SGDLS and CDR2 YYNGEE. This CDR3 is built from 14 residues. CDR3 sequence reads: CASSPGQRVTEAFF. For the CDR3, the DNA is TGTGCCAGCAGCCCGGGACAAAGAGTGACTGAAGCTTTCTTT.

V is TRBV27 and J is TRBJ1-2; 9 nucleotides line up with TRBD1. V was pared by 5 bases and J by 6 bases, with 4 bases of the junction left unmatched. From germline, CDR1 is MNHEY and CDR2 SMNVEV (reference sequence). The length of the CDR3 is 13 residues. CDR3 sequence (DNA): TGTGCCAGCAGTCCCCGGGACAGGGATGGCTACACCTTC. Translating gives CASSPRDRDGYTF.

The rearrangement uses TRBV24-1 and TRBJ2-2; tentatively, D is TRBD1 or TRBD2 (5 bases each). The CDR3 is 13 amino acids. Trimming left V 9 bases short and J 5 bases short, with 12 bases between. The germline gives CDR1 KGHDR, CDR2 SFDVKD. CDR3 in DNA: TGTGCCACCCAGGGAGTACGGACCGGGGAGCTGTTTTTT. Translating it yields CATQGVRTGELFF.

This sequence joins TRBV29-1 and TRBJ2-7, with no clear D. The ends were cut back, 5 bases at V and 2 bases at J, with 13 bases in the middle. The CDR3 loop spans 13 amino acids. Germline V gene data show CDR1 as SQVTM and CDR2 as ANQGSEA. CDR3 DNA: TGCAGCGTTCTCTTACAGTATACCTACGAGCAGTACTTC. This codes for CSVLLQYTYEQYF.

This chain joins TRBV27 and TRBJ2-1; 10 bases fit TRBD2. CDR3 length: 13 amino acids. Trimming removed 6 bases from V and 10 bases from J; junction bases left unmatched: 6. Germline-derived CDR1 and CDR2 are MNHEY and SMNVEV (reference sequence). The CDR3 reads CASRSLSGREQFF. The CDR3 DNA reads TGTGCCAGCAGGTCCCTTAGCGGGAGGGAGCAGTTCTTC.

The V call is TRBV27, the J call TRBJ2-2; D unresolved. Germline assignment: CDR1 MNHEY and CDR2 SMNVEV (reference sequence). This CDR3 is 13 amino acids long. The V end was cut by 5 bases, the J end by 5 bases, with 9 bases between. For the CDR3, the DNA is TGTGCCAGCAGTCTACACCGGACCGGGGAGCTGTTTTTT. Residues: CASSLHRTGELFF.

This clone was counted between two and nine times. The chain is built from TRBV14 and TRBJ2-1, with D maybe TRBD1 (6 bases). This CDR3 is 15 amino acids long. Trimming left V 2 bases short and J 5 bases short, with 13 bases between. Germline CDR1 is SGHDN and CDR2 is FVKESK. The CDR3 coding sequence is TGTGCCAGCAGCCAAAGAGCAGGGGCGGACAATGAGCAGTTCTTC. Translation gives CASSQRAGADNEQFF.

This clone has a single count. The rearrangement joins TRBV29-1 to TRBJ2-1; the D is unclear. Between the trimmed V and J ends, which lost 3 bases and 7 bases, there was a span of 16 bases. The CDR3 runs to 14 residues. Germline loops: CDR1 SQVTM, CDR2 ANQGSEA. CDR3 coding DNA: TGCAGCGTTGAGTGGAAGAACATAGGGAATGAGCAGTTCTTC. This sequence encodes CSVEWKNIGNEQFF.

This clone has just one count. The chain couples TRBV2 to TRBJ2-2; the match to TRBD2 covers 7 bases. CDR3 size: 14 residues. The junction had 3 bases not matched to a gene; V was cut back by 8 bases and J by 0 bases. Germline CDR1 is SNHLY and CDR2 is FYNNEI. The CDR3 DNA reads as TGTGCCAGCTTGCTAGCGGCGAACACCGGGGAGCTGTTTTTT. The encoded protein is CASLLAANTGELFF.

V usage is TRBV5-1 and J usage is TRBJ1-1; TRBD1 is a possible D gene (5 bases). With 1 base removed from V and 11 bases from J, the gap between germline ends came to 15 bases. Germline CDR1 is SGHRS and CDR2 is YFSETQ. The CDR3 sequence is 13 residues long. The CDR3 spells CASSLSREGVAFF. CDR3 coding DNA: TGCGCCAGCAGCTTGAGCAGGGAGGGAGTCGCTTTCTTT.

The V call is TRBV5-8, the J call TRBJ1-1, with a tentative D call TRBD1 (6 bases). Germline V gene lookup returns CDR1 SGHTS and CDR2 YDEGEE. The CDR3 totals 15 residues. The V end was cut by 4 bases, the J end by 4 bases, with 17 bases between. CDR3: CASSSGGHGSTEAFF. CDR3 nucleotides: TGTGCCAGCAGCAGTGGGGGGCACGGTAGCACTGAAGCTTTCTTT. The whole variable domain, remainder taken from reference TRBV5-8 and TRBJ1-1, is EAGVTQSPTHLIKTRGQQATLRCSPISGHTSVYWYQQALGLGLQFLLWYDEGEERNRGNFPPRFSGRQFPNYSSELNVNALELEDSALYLCASSSGGHGSTEAFFGQGTRLTVV.

J is TRBJ1-1 and V is TRBV4-1, with D uncertain. V was pared by 2 bases and J by 5 bases, with 6 bases between. Germline values: CDR1 MGHRA, CDR2 YSYEKL. The CDR3 covers 12 residues. The DNA for the CDR3 is TGCGCCAGCAGCCAACAAGGTACTGAAGCTTTCTTT. This gives the protein CASSQQGTEAFF.

This clone was detected only a few times. The V and J genes are TRBV7-2 and TRBJ1-1; unclear D gene. Trimming removed 1 base at V and 1 base at J, with 7 bases between. CDR1 SGHTA and CDR2 FQGNSA come from the germline V gene. This CDR3 has 14 residues. The CDR3 reads CASSLVPANTEAFF. For the CDR3, the DNA is TGTGCCAGCAGCTTAGTACCGGCGAACACTGAAGCTTTCTTT.

This sequence joins TRBV27 and TRBJ1-5; D is ambiguous. V gave up 2 bases and J gave up 4 bases, with 15 bases separating them. The CDR3 spans 16 residues. The germline V gene encodes CDR1 MNHEY and CDR2 SMNVEV (reference sequence). The CDR3 protein is CASSLRTPVGNQPQHF. The DNA for the CDR3 is TGTGCCAGCAGTTTACGAACCCCGGTGGGAAATCAGCCCCAGCATTTT.

This clone was picked up one time. The chain is built from TRBV6-5 and TRBJ1-2; tentatively, D is TRBD1 (5 bases). CDR1 is MNHEY, CDR2 SVGAGI, per germline. V was shortened by 7 bases and J by 7 bases, with 16 bases between the two germline ends. This CDR3 is built from 13 residues. The CDR3 region is CASKDRGGTGYTF. In DNA form, the CDR3 reads TGTGCCAGCAAGGATCGGGGCGGGACTGGCTACACCTTC.

V gene TRBV11-2 combines with J gene TRBJ1-1, with D perhaps TRBD1 (5 bases). The ends were cut back, 8 bases at V and 8 bases at J, with 15 bases in the middle. Germline values: CDR1 SGHAT, CDR2 FQNNGV. The CDR3 totals 12 residues. CDR3 sequence reads: CASAGNGGEAFF. In nucleotides, the CDR3 is TGTGCCAGCGCTGGGAATGGGGGGGAAGCTTTCTTT.

This chain connects TRBV19 to TRBJ2-5; possibly TRBD1 for D (5 bases). Trimming shortened V by 5 bases and J by 5 bases, and 12 bases separated the two germline ends. Germline V CDR1 and CDR2: LNHDA, SQIVND (reference sequence). The CDR3 totals 13 residues. The CDR3 here is CASSLPGLETQYF. As DNA, the CDR3 is TGTGCCAGTAGTCTTCCAGGGCTGGAGACCCAGTACTTC.

This clone was found a few times. The chain carries TRBV7-9 and TRBJ2-7, with TRBD2 matching 7 bases. The V segment lost 5 bases and the J segment 1 base; nucleotides outside the gene matches: 5. Germline CDR1 and CDR2: SEHNR and FQNEAQ (reference sequence). There are 14 residues in the CDR3. The CDR3 bases are TGTGCCAGCAGCAAATACGGGGGGTCCTACGAGCAGTACTTC. It yields the protein CASSKYGGSYEQYF.